The sequence of this T cell receptor (beta chain) was determined in a study of cytotoxic CD8 clonotypes in ibrutinib-treated CLL. About the research overall: Of a cohort that held roughly eleven relapsed/refractory and around 14 treatment-naive patients, 17 to 18 were IGHV unmutated.

V lost 1 base and J lost 12, with 10 bases in between. In germline, CDR1 is SGHAT, CDR2 FQNNGV. The CDR3 consists of 11 residues. Study-wide results and caveats: Once treatment began, public clonotypes, which were uncommon, contracted or stayed stable. The clonality went up when patients responded to ibrutinib and dropped back toward baseline at progression. Baseline levels of clonality went above those of age-matched healthy donors and moved with circulating CD8+ T-cell counts.

TCRdb keeps only in-frame clones here, not all; method: immunoSEQ multiplex PCR. The sample shows more than 200,000 clones, 60% to 80% of them seen only once. Details on this clone: Its antigen is as yet unknown.

This receptor was obtained from a human donor with chronic lymphocytic leukemia. The material was PBMCs, obtained after 12 months of ibrutinib treatment. The chain joins TRBV11-2 to TRBJ2-7, with D tentatively TRBD1 (7 bases). CDR3 residues: CASSLGQGLYF. The CDR3 DNA reads TGTGCCAGCAGCTTAGGACAGGGACTGTACTTC.